These T cell receptor beta chains were read from a single sample in a study of blood T cell repertoires in COVID-19. Method: immunoSEQ multiplex PCR; TCRdb's copy keeps in-frame clones and lacks some. The sample lists hundreds of thousands of clones; around 90% were seen once. The source material was PBMCs or T cells enriched from blood (not recorded which). The receptor source for this set is a man under 40 who had recovered from COVID-19. Each CDR3 is given with its conserved first and last residue. The order of the fields is V gene, J gene, clone size, D gene, CDR3 protein, CDR3 DNA. The D gene is left open where the match is weak. Where a row states a size, it is once, few, many or the class of an expanded clone; other rows omit it.

>TRBV7-8|TRBJ2-3|-|-
CASSLGADTQYF
TGTGCCAGCAGCTTAGGAGCAGATACGCAGTATTTT
>TRBV5-1|TRBJ2-7|few|-
CASSPGVGYEQYF
TGCGCCAGCAGTCCAGGGGTTGGCTACGAGCAGTACTTC
>TRBV5-5|TRBJ1-1|few|-
CASSLYPGDTEAFF
TGTGCCAGCAGCTTATATCCTGGAGACACTGAAGCTTTCTTT
>TRBV5-1|TRBJ2-3|-|TRBD1
CASSLDDRGWGQYF
TGCGCCAGCAGCTTGGATGACAGGGGATGGGGGCAGTATTTT
>TRBV24-1|TRBJ2-1|-|TRBD2
CATSVGRLAGSYNEQFF
TGTGCCACCAGTGTCGGGAGGCTAGCGGGCTCCTACAATGAGCAGTTCTTC
>TRBV21-1|TRBJ2-1|-|-
CASSKDLAGDYNEQFF
TGTGCCAGCAGCAAAGATCTAGCGGGAGACTACAATGAGCAGTTCTTC
>TRBV7-9|TRBJ2-1|-|TRBD2
CASSLVASGYNEQFF
TGTGCCAGCAGCTTGGTGGCTAGCGGCTACAATGAGCAGTTCTTC
>TRBV2|TRBJ1-5|-|-
CASTRTGSLGNQPQHF
TGTGCCAGCACTCGCACAGGGAGTCTGGGCAATCAGCCCCAGCATTTT
>TRBV5-5|TRBJ2-2|once|-
CASSYERLKTGELFF
TGTGCCAGCAGTTATGAGAGACTAAAGACGGGGGAGCTGTTTTTT
>TRBV24-1|TRBJ2-3|-|TRBD2
CATSEIPGTSGITDTQYF
TGTGCCACCAGTGAGATCCCCGGGACTAGCGGGATAACAGATACGCAGTATTTT
>TRBV28|TRBJ2-7|-|TRBD1
CASSPQGAHEQYF
TGTGCCAGCAGTCCCCAGGGGGCTCACGAGCAGTACTTC
>TRBV21-1|TRBJ1-5|-|-
CASSKVMGQASNQPQHF
TGTGCCAGCAGCAAAGTGATGGGACAGGCTTCCAATCAGCCCCAGCATTTT
>TRBV5-1|TRBJ2-7|-|-
CASSFRVGGYEQYF
TGCGCCAGCAGCTTTAGGGTGGGAGGTTACGAGCAGTACTTC
>TRBV19|TRBJ2-1|-|TRBD2
CASRATSGVSSYNEQFF
TGTGCCAGTAGGGCTACTAGCGGAGTTAGCTCCTACAATGAGCAGTTCTTC
>TRBV5-1|TRBJ2-2|-|TRBD2
CASSTKRGANTGELFF
TGCGCCAGCAGCACAAAGCGGGGCGCGAACACCGGGGAGCTGTTTTTT
>TRBV7-8|TRBJ2-7|-|TRBD2
CASSLISTSGPSSYEQYF
TGTGCCAGCAGCTTAATTTCCACTAGCGGGCCGAGCTCCTACGAGCAGTACTTC
>TRBV5-1|TRBJ1-1|-|TRBD1
CASSLTTGGQNTEAFF
TGCGCCAGCAGCTTGACGACAGGGGGGCAGAACACTGAAGCTTTCTTT
>TRBV7-2|TRBJ1-3|-|TRBD1
CASSFSGQLGWTVDTIYF
TGTGCCAGCAGCTTCTCGGGACAGCTGGGGTGGACCGTTGACACCATATATTTT
>TRBV9|TRBJ2-2|-|TRBD1
CASSAWDRGTLNTGELFF
TGTGCCAGCAGCGCCTGGGACAGGGGGACTCTCAACACCGGGGAGCTGTTTTTT
>TRBV5-6|TRBJ1-2|-|TRBD1
CASSLGTGGVRRSGYTF
TGTGCCAGCAGCTTGGGGACAGGGGGCGTCCGGCGGAGTGGCTACACCTTC
>TRBV11-3|TRBJ1-1|-|-
CASSRNRAGEAFF
TGTGCCAGCAGTAGAAACAGGGCTGGTGAAGCTTTCTTT
>TRBV4-3|TRBJ2-7|-|-
CASSQEPFGGYEQYF
TGCGCCAGCAGCCAAGAGCCGTTTGGCGGCTACGAGCAGTACTTC
>TRBV28|TRBJ2-3|-|TRBD1
CASSLVISTGVDTQYF
TGTGCCAGCAGTTTGGTAATATCTACAGGGGTAGATACGCAGTATTTT
>TRBV12-5|TRBJ2-1|-|TRBD1
CASGFTGGSEQFF
TGTGCTAGTGGTTTTACAGGGGGGAGTGAGCAGTTCTTC
>TRBV2|TRBJ1-1|-|TRBD1
CASSEDRANWRAFF
TGTGCCAGCAGCGAGGACAGGGCCAACTGGAGGGCTTTCTTT
>TRBV30|TRBJ2-1|-|TRBD1
CAWMGTGGNEQFF
TGTGCCTGGATGGGGACAGGGGGCAATGAGCAGTTCTTC
>TRBV15|TRBJ2-5|-|TRBD2
CATSRAGGGRAETQYF
TGTGCCACCAGCAGAGCTGGTGGCGGGAGGGCCGAGACCCAGTACTTC
>TRBV6-5|TRBJ1-1|-|-
CASTYNTANTEAFF
TGTGCCAGCACATATAATACAGCGAACACTGAAGCTTTCTTT
>TRBV10-1|TRBJ2-1|-|-
CASSESPGATYNEQFF
TGCGCCAGCAGTGAGTCCCCAGGGGCAACTTACAATGAGCAGTTCTTC
>TRBV28|TRBJ1-2|-|TRBD1
CASSIGPGQGNFYGYTF
TGTGCCAGCAGTATAGGCCCGGGACAGGGGAACTTCTATGGCTACACCTTC
>TRBV27|TRBJ1-1|-|TRBD1
CASSYRGHGTEAFF
TGTGCCAGCAGTTATAGGGGGCACGGCACTGAAGCTTTCTTT
>TRBV3-1/TRBV3-2|TRBJ2-7|-|-
CASSQDPAGPYEQYF
TGTGCCAGCAGCCAGGATCCCGCAGGGCCCTACGAGCAGTACTTC
>TRBV6-2/TRBV6-3|TRBJ1-1|-|-
CASSPAGQEVWSTEAFF
TGTGCCAGCAGTCCGGCGGGGCAGGAGGTGTGGAGCACTGAAGCTTTCTTT
>TRBV4-3|TRBJ1-4|once|-
CASSQWGYGGSVIEKLFF
TGCGCCAGCAGCCAATGGGGGTACGGGGGGTCGGTTATTGAAAAACTGTTTTTT
>TRBV5-4|TRBJ2-2|-|-
CASSLGLTGELFF
TGTGCCAGCAGCCTGGGACTCACCGGGGAGCTGTTTTTT
>TRBV6-2/TRBV6-3|TRBJ1-1|-|TRBD1
CASSYAPNRGRNTEAFF
TGTGCCAGCAGTTACGCCCCAAACAGGGGGAGGAACACTGAAGCTTTCTTT
>TRBV4-1|TRBJ2-2|-|-
CASSQEDTGTGELFF
TGCGCCAGCAGCCAAGAGGATACAGGGACCGGGGAGCTGTTTTTT
>TRBV21-1|TRBJ2-7|-|-
CASSKDRGSEQYF
TGTGCCAGCAGCAAAGACAGGGGATCGGAGCAGTACTTC
>TRBV6-5|TRBJ1-5|-|-
CASSLGQGNQPQHF
TGTGCCAGCAGTCTGGGGCAGGGTAATCAGCCCCAGCATTTT
>TRBV11-3|TRBJ2-1|-|TRBD2
CASSLSGANNEQFF
TGTGCCAGCAGCTTAAGCGGGGCTAACAATGAGCAGTTCTTC
>TRBV2|TRBJ1-6|-|-
CASSETAGGGRISPLHF
TGTGCCAGCAGTGAGACGGCTGGGGGGGGACGAATCTCACCCCTCCACTTT
>TRBV7-2|TRBJ2-7|-|-
CASSLRSGYEQYF
TGTGCCAGCAGCTTAAGGTCGGGCTACGAGCAGTACTTC
>TRBV27|TRBJ1-5|-|TRBD1
CASRTHRGDNNQPQHF
TGTGCCAGCAGAACGCACAGGGGAGATAACAATCAGCCCCAGCATTTT
>TRBV6-5|TRBJ1-1|-|-
CASRDGENTEAFF
TGTGCCAGCAGAGACGGGGAGAACACTGAAGCTTTCTTT
>TRBV6-2/TRBV6-3|TRBJ2-5|-|-
CASSYSSITQYF
TGTGCCAGCAGTTACTCGAGTATTACCCAGTACTTC
>TRBV5-1|TRBJ2-3|-|TRBD2
CASSPSTLAGGADTQYF
TGCGCCAGCAGTCCTAGCACTCTAGCGGGGGGGGCAGATACGCAGTATTTT
>TRBV28|TRBJ2-1|-|-
CASSKDRSSYNEQFF
TGTGCCAGCAGTAAAGACAGGAGCTCCTACAATGAGCAGTTCTTC
>TRBV7-8|TRBJ1-1|-|-
CASSLQGYTEAFF
TGTGCCAGCAGCCTCCAGGGTTACACTGAAGCTTTCTTT
>TRBV24-1|TRBJ1-5|-|-
CATAHRAQGNQPQHF
TGTGCCACCGCCCACCGAGCCCAGGGCAATCAGCCCCAGCATTTT
>TRBV27|TRBJ1-1|few|TRBD1
CASLWDRARDTEAFF
TGTGCCAGCTTGTGGGACAGGGCCAGGGACACTGAAGCTTTCTTT
>TRBV6-5|TRBJ1-2|-|-
CASSRTIRQEGYTF
TGTGCCAGCAGTCGTACTATCCGACAGGAAGGCTACACCTTC
>TRBV5-5|TRBJ2-7|once|-
CASTPVVRGPYEQYF
TGTGCCAGCACACCGGTAGTTCGGGGTCCCTACGAGCAGTACTTC
>TRBV5-6|TRBJ1-2|once|-
CASSSGGDGYTF
TGTGCCAGCTCCTCCGGGGGGGATGGCTACACCTTC
>TRBV10-3|TRBJ2-7|-|TRBD2
CAISGGLAEYEQYF
TGTGCCATCAGTGGAGGACTAGCGGAGTACGAGCAGTACTTC
>TRBV18|TRBJ2-2|-|TRBD1
CASSPEVQGTGELFF
TGTGCCAGCTCACCAGAAGTACAGGGGACCGGGGAGCTGTTTTTT
>TRBV15|TRBJ2-1|-|-
CATSSGSGQFF
TGTGCCACCAGCAGTGGTTCAGGACAGTTCTTC
>TRBV27|TRBJ1-5|-|-
CASSPVAGISNQPQHF
TGTGCCAGCAGTCCGGTCGCAGGCATTAGCAATCAGCCCCAGCATTTT
>TRBV21-1|TRBJ2-2|-|-
CASSKVSSGREGPGELFF
TGTGCCAGCAGCAAAGTGAGTAGCGGGAGGGAAGGTCCCGGGGAGCTGTTTTTT
>TRBV5-6|TRBJ2-7|once|TRBD1
CASSLDRGKSEQYF
TGTGCCAGCAGCTTGGACAGGGGGAAAAGCGAGCAGTACTTC